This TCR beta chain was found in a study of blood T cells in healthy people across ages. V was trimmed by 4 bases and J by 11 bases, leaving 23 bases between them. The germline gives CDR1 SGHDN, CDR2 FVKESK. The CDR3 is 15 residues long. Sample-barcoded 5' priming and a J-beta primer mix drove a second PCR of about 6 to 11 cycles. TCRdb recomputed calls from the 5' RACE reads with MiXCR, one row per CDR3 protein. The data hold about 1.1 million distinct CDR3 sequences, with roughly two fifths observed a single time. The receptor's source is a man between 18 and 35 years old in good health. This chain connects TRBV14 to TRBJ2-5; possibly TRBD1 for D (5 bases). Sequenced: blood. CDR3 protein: CASSRQGKSWNEQYF. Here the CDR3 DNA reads TGTGCCAGCAGCCGTCAGGGAAAGAGTTGGAATGAGCAGTACTTC.